This TCR beta chain was obtained from a study of cytomegalovirus exposure and HLA in healthy donors. The wider study: About 85 million unique TCRs from HLA-typed donors were held in an early release of data.

Study results and caveats: Being productive about 87% or about 30% of the time was typical of most TCR beta V segments in an earlier analysis.

PCR was performed using 60 Vbeta and 13 Jbeta primers. The data were produced by immunoSEQ multiplex PCR, yet TCRdb's version contains in-frame clones alone and is incomplete. This sample's table has 63,000 or so clones. CDR1 and CDR2 from the germline V gene are SGHNT and YYREEE (reference sequence). V lost 0 bases to trimming and J lost 4 bases, with 13 bases between them. The CDR3 has 15 residues. As concerns this clone: Its antigen is not identified.

The material sequenced was PBMCs. V gene TRBV5-4 combines with J gene TRBJ1-1; D is ambiguous. The TCR sequence derives from a boy aged 10-17 years in good health and CMV-seronegative. The CDR3 protein is CASSLGGRAVTEAFF. The CDR3 nucleotides are TGTGCCAGCAGCTTGGGAGGGAGGGCGGTCACTGAAGCTTTCTTT.